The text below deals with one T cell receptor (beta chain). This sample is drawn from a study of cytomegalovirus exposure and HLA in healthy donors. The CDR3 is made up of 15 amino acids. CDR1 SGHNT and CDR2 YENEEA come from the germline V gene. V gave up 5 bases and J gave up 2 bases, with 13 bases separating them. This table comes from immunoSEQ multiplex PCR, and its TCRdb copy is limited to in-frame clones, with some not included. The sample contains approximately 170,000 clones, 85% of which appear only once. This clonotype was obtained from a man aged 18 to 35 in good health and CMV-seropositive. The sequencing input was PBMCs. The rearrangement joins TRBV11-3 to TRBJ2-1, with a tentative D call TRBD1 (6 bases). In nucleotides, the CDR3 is TGTGCCAGCAGCCTCAACAGGGTCCCCTACAATGAGCAGTTCTTC. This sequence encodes CASSLNRVPYNEQFF.